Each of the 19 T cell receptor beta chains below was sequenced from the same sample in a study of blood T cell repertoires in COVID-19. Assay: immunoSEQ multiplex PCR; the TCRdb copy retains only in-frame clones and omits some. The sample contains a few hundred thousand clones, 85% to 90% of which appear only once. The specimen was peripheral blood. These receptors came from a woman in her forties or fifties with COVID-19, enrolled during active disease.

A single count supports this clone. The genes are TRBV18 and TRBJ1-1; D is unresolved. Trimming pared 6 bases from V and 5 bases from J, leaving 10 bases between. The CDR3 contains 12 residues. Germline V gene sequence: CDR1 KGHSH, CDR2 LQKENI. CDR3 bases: TGTGCCAGCTCGGCCCTCAAGACTGAAGCTTTCTTT. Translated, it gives CASSALKTEAFF.

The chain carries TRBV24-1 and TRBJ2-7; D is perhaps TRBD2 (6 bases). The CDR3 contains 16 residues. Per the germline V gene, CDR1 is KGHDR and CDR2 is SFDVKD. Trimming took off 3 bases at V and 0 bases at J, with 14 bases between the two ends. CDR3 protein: CATSDRGGKSSYEQYF. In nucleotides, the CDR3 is TGTGCCACCAGTGATCGGGGAGGCAAGAGCTCCTACGAGCAGTACTTC.

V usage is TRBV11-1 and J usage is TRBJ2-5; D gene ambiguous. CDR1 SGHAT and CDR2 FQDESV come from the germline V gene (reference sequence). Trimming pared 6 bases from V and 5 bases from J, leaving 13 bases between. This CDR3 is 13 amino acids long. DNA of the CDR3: TGTGCCAGCAGGCCAAGCCCGCGGGAGACCCAGTACTTC. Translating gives CASRPSPRETQYF.

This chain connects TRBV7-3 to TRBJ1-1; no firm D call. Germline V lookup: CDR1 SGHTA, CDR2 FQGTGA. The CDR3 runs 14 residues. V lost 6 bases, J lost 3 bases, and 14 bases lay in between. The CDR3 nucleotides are TGTGCCAGCAGGGCTACCGGGTCATACACTGAAGCTTTCTTT. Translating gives CASRATGSYTEAFF. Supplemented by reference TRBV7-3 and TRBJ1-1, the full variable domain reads GAGVSQTPSNKVTEKGKYVELRCDPISGHTALYWYRQSLGQGPEFLIYFQGTGAADDSGLPNDRFFAVRPEGSVSTLKIQRTERGDSAVYLCASRATGSYTEAFFGQGTRLTVV.

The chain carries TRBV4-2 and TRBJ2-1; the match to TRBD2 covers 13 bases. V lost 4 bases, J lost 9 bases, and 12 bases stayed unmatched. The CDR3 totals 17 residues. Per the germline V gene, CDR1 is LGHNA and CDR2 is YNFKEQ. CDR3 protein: CASSRERTSGSFIEQFF. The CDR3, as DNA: TGTGCCAGCAGCCGAGAAAGGACTAGCGGGAGTTTTATTGAGCAGTTCTTC.

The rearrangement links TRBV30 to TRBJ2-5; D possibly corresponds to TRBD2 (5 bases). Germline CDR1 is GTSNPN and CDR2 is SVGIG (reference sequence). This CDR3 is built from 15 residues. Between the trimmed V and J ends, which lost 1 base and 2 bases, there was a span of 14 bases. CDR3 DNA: TGTGCCTGGAGTGGGTGGAGACGGGATCAAGAGACCCAGTACTTC. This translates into CAWSGWRRDQETQYF.

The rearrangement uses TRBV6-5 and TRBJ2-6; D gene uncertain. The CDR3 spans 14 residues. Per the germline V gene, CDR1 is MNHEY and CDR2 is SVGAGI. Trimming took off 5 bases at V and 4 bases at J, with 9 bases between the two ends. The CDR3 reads CASSPRTGANVLTF. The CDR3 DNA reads TGTGCCAGCAGTCCTCGCACAGGGGCCAACGTCCTGACTTTC.

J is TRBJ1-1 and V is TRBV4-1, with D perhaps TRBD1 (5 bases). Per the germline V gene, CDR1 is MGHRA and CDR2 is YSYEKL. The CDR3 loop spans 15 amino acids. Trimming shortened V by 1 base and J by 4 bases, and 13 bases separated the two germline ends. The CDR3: CASSQVYGGGTEAFF. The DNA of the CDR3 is TGCGCCAGCAGCCAAGTGTATGGGGGAGGCACTGAAGCTTTCTTT.

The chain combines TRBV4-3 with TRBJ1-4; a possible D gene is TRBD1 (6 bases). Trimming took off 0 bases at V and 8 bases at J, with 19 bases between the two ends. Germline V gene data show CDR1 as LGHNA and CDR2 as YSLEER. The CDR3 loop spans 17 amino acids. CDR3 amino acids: CASSQEWVGAASEKLFF. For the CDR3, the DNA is TGCGCCAGCAGCCAAGAATGGGTGGGGGCGGCTTCCGAAAAACTGTTTTTT.

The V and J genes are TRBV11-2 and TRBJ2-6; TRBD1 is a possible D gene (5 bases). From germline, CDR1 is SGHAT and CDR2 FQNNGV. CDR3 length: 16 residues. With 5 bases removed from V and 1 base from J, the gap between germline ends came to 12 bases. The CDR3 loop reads CASSIGTGSGANVLTF. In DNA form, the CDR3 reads TGTGCCAGCAGCATCGGTACAGGATCTGGGGCCAACGTCCTGACTTTC.

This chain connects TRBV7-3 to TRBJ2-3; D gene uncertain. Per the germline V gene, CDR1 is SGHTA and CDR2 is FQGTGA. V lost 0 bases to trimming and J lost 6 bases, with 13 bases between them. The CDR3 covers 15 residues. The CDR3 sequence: CASSLTMRVADTQYF. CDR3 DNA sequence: TGTGCCAGCAGCTTAACGATGAGAGTTGCGGATACGCAGTATTTT.

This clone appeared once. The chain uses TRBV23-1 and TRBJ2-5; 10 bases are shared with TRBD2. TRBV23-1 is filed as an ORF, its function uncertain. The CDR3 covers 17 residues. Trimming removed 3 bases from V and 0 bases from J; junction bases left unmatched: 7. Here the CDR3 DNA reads TGCGCCAGCAGTCATAGGACTAGCGGAGGTAACCAAGAGACCCAGTACTTC. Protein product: CASSHRTSGGNQETQYF.

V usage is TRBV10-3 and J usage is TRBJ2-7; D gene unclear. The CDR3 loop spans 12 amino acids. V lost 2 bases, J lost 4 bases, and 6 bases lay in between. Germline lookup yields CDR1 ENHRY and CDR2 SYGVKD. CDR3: CAISEIGYEQYF. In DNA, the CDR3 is TGTGCCATCAGTGAGATCGGTTACGAGCAGTACTTC.

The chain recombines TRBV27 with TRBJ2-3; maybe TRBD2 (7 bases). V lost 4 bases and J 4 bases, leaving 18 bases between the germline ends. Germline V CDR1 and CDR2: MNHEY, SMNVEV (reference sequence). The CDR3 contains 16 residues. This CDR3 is CASSSVRGRGSDTQYF. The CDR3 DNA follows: TGTGCCAGCAGTTCCGTTAGGGGGAGGGGGTCAGATACGCAGTATTTT.

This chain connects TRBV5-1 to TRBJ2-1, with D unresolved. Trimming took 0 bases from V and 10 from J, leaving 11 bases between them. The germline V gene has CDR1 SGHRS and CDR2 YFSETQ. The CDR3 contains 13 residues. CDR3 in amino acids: CASSLGLFMEQFF. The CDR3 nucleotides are TGCGCCAGCAGCTTGGGACTCTTTATGGAGCAGTTCTTC.

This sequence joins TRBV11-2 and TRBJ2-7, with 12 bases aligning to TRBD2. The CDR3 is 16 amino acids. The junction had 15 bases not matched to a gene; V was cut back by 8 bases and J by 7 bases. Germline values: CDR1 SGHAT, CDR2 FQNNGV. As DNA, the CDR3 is TGTGCCAGCGCCCTTGGGACTAGCGGGCCCCTAGGAGAGCAGTACTTC. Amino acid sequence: CASALGTSGPLGEQYF.

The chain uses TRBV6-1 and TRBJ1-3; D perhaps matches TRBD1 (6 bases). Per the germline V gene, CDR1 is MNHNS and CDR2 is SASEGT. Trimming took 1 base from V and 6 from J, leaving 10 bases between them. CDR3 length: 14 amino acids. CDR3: CASSEGDTTNTIYF. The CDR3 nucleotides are TGTGCCAGCAGTGAAGGGGACACAACAAACACCATATATTTT.

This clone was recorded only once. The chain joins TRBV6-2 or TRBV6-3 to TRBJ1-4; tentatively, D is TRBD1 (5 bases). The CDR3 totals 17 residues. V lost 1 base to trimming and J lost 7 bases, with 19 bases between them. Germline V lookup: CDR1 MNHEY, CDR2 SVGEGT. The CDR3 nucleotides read TGTGCCAGCAGTTACTTGGACATTTCGTTCTTCGGTGAAAAACTGTTTTTT. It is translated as CASSYLDISFFGEKLFF.

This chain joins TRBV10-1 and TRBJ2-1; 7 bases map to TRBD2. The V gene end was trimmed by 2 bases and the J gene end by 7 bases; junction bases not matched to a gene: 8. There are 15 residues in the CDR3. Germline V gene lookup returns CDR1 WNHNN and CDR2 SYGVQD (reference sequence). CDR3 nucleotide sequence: TGCGCCAGCAGTGAGCTAGGACTAGACTTGAATGAGCAGTTCTTC. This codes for CASSELGLDLNEQFF.